What follows is one T cell receptor beta chain and its context. Its target antigen remains unknown. Base qualities were left out, and no much larger clone turns up one base away. The V end loses 1 base and the J end loses 2 bases, and a stretch of 8 bases separates them. The CDR3 sequence holds 14 residues, the cysteine and phenylalanine included. Only CDR3 DNA is held: 42 bases, read in frame from base 1. The germline V gene specifies SNHLY as CDR1 and FYNNEI as CDR2. The record originates from a study of brain T cells in children with intractable seizures (dated by TCRdb to the early 2020s). As for the study more broadly: A NanoString immunology panel was first used to screen resected brain tissue from roughly 56 pediatric epilepsy surgery cases for immune gene transcripts. Of the roughly twelve selected surgery cases, pre-surgery blood was also sequenced for eight, so four had brain tissue only. What the authors observed across the whole study: The patients' HCMV serostatus was not known, and viral specificity was inferred solely from CDR3 sequence similarity. Because pre- and post-surgery blood were sequenced to different depths, clones absent from the pre-surgery sample may reflect undersampling.

The time point label of this sample denotes: resected brain tissue, or blood drawn just prior to surgery. Surgery cases with the highest brain T cell transcript signatures were selected for TCR beta chain sequencing of brain tissue and, where available, blood. Before surgery, patients had received at least one anti-epileptic drug. The TCR-sequenced patients were children whose drug-resistant epilepsy was caused by tuberous sclerosis complex, focal cortical dysplasia, Rasmussen encephalitis or hemimegalencephaly. Blood was drawn right before the epilepsy surgery. The Monarch genomic DNA purification kit was used to extract bulk genomic DNA from unsorted brain tissue and from whole blood. TCR beta chain sequences were generated from genomic DNA using the immunoSEQ assay. The published analysis was carried out like this. CDR3 sequences that did not begin with the conserved framework cysteine at position 104 were removed by hand. Clonality was calculated as one minus the normalized Shannon's Diversity Index, with values ranging from 0 (maximal diversity) to 1 (oligoclonal). Chi-squared comparison-of-proportions tests were used to check whether the frequency of the same CDR3 differed between samples, for example brain versus blood. Public clonotypes were identified by searching immuneACCESS, and similarity to known antiviral clonotypes was assessed with the VDJdb browser. TCRdb re-hosts the immuneACCESS table, in-frame sequences only. Its copies lack some clones; in the studies checked, an unresolved V gene accounts for under half of them, and the cause for the rest is not known. V, J and clone size derive from that table, while D and trimming were established from the DNA sequence. The sample table lists about 64,000 clones, about 96% of them with a count of one. Roughly 0.4% of the sample rests with the top ten.

Sequenced here: peripheral blood, sampled at surgery. This TCR was recovered from a boy less than two years old with focal cortical dysplasia and intractable seizures. The chain was built from TRBV2 and TRBJ2-5; the D gene cannot be named for sure. The nucleotide sequence is given as TGTGCCAGCAGTGAAGTGGCAGTTCAAGAGACCCAGTACTTC. It specifies CASSEVAVQETQYF.